Below, 11 T cell receptor beta chains from the same sample are listed, as sequenced in a study of shared clonotypes between healthy human individuals. Measured with immunoSEQ multiplex PCR; TCRdb has only the in-frame clones, and not every one. The table has about 2 million clones, less than 95% seen once. CD45RO negativity and positive selection for CCR7 defined naive CD8 cells, a population that excluded terminally differentiated effector memory CD45RA+ cells. Specimen: naive CD8+ T cells sorted from blood. All receptors come from a young man in good health.

The V call is TRBV19, the J call TRBJ1-1; D is unresolved. Germline V gene data show CDR1 as LNHDA and CDR2 as SQIVND (reference sequence). V dropped 6 bases and J dropped 3 bases, with 17 bases sitting between them. The CDR3 length is 15 residues. CDR3 in amino acids: CASRVWDGPDTEAFF. The CDR3 DNA sequence: TGTGCCAGTAGGGTTTGGGATGGCCCGGACACTGAAGCTTTCTTT.

The rearrangement links TRBV19 to TRBJ2-7; D is possibly TRBD2 (5 bases). The CDR3 runs 16 residues. The germline V and J ends were trimmed by 5 bases and 2 bases, with 19 bases remaining between them. The germline gives CDR1 LNHDA, CDR2 SQIVND (reference sequence). The CDR3 DNA follows: TGTGCCAGTAGTCCGCCCGAAGCGGATACCCCCTACGAGCAGTACTTC. It is translated as CASSPPEADTPYEQYF. Full variable domain (outside the CDR3, taken from reference TRBV19 and TRBJ2-7): DGGITQSPKYLFRKEGQNVTLSCEQNLNHDAMYWYRQDPGQGLRLIYYSQIVNDFQKGDIAEGYSVSREKKESFPLTVTSAQKNPTAFYLCASSPPEADTPYEQYFGPGTRLTVT.

CDR3 DNA sequence: TGTGCCAGCAGTTACTACGGTGCGGAGGGGGAGCAGTACTTC. Its protein product is CASSYYGAEGEQYF. The chain recombines TRBV6-5 with TRBJ2-7, with D possibly being TRBD2 (6 bases). The germline V and J ends were trimmed by 1 base and 7 bases, with 14 bases remaining between them. CDR3 size: 14 residues. Germline lookup yields CDR1 MNHEY and CDR2 SVGAGI.

The chain employs TRBV30 and TRBJ1-6; D is unclear. CDR1 is GTSNPN, CDR2 SVGIG, per germline (reference sequence). V was trimmed by 1 base and J by 8 bases, leaving 6 bases between them. CDR3 length: 12 amino acids. The CDR3 bases are TGTGCCTGGAGTGGGTTGGATTCACCCCTCCACTTT. Translated, it gives CAWSGLDSPLHF.

V is TRBV11-2 and J is TRBJ2-7; D gene unclear. There are 14 residues in the CDR3. The germline V gene encodes CDR1 SGHAT and CDR2 FQNNGV. V lost 1 base and J 6 bases, leaving 13 bases between the germline ends. The CDR3, as DNA: TGTGCCAGCAGCTTAGGCGTGAGTTTGGGCGAGCAGTACTTC. Its translation is CASSLGVSLGEQYF.

The rearrangement joins TRBV2 to TRBJ2-1; D is perhaps TRBD1 (6 bases). V lost 4 bases and J lost 7, with 8 bases in between. Germline values: CDR1 SNHLY, CDR2 FYNNEI. This CDR3 region has 12 residues. The CDR3 DNA reads TGTGCCAGCAGTGTGCAGGGGAATGAGCAGTTCTTC. As protein: CASSVQGNEQFF. The full variable domain, completed using reference TRBV2 and TRBJ2-1, is EPEVTQTPSHQVTQMGQEVILRCVPISNHLYFYWYRQILGQKVEFLVSFYNNEISEKSEIFDDQFSVERPDGSNFTLKIRSTKLEDSAMYFCASSVQGNEQFFGPGTRLTVL.

This clone was recorded only once. The chain is built from TRBV19 and TRBJ2-1; D might be TRBD2 (6 bases). Trimming shortened V by 8 bases and J by 2 bases, and 10 bases separated the two germline ends. This CDR3 contains 13 residues. The germline CDR1 and CDR2 sequences are LNHDA and SQIVND (reference sequence). CDR3 in amino acids: CASGGEAYNEQFF. CDR3 nucleotides: TGTGCCAGTGGTGGGGAGGCCTACAATGAGCAGTTCTTC.

This rearrangement joins TRBV13 to TRBJ2-2; D is uncertain. CDR3 length equals 13 residues. V lost 4 bases to trimming and J lost 0 bases, with 3 bases between them. The germline V gene encodes CDR1 PRHDT and CDR2 FYEKMQ (reference sequence). The CDR3, as DNA: TGTGCCAGCAGCTCCGCGAACACCGGGGAGCTGTTTTTT. This encodes CASSSANTGELFF.

The gene calls are TRBV25-1 and TRBJ1-2; D is unclear. Germline V gives CDR1 MGHDK, CDR2 SYGVNS. The CDR3 has 15 residues. This CDR3 is CAVATTSGSNYGYTF. The CDR3 nucleotides are TGTGCTGTAGCCACGACCTCAGGTTCTAACTATGGCTACACCTTC.

This clone was counted once. The chain links TRBV27 to TRBJ1-1; D is possibly TRBD1 (5 bases). Germline V gives CDR1 MNHEY, CDR2 SMNVEV (reference sequence). The CDR3 has 13 amino acids. Between the trimmed V and J ends, which lost 8 bases and 2 bases, there was a span of 12 bases. CDR3 in DNA: TGTGCCAGCTCCACAGGTTTCAACACTGAAGCTTTCTTT. Its protein is CASSTGFNTEAFF.

CDR3 nucleotide sequence: TGTGCCAGCAGTTTGCAGGGACATAAGTTTCAGCCCCAGCATTTT. As protein: CASSLQGHKFQPQHF. The rearrangement links TRBV27 to TRBJ1-5; a weak D match, TRBD1 (6 bases). This CDR3 is 15 amino acids long. Per germline, CDR1 MNHEY and CDR2 SMNVEV (reference sequence). With 3 bases removed from V and 6 bases from J, the gap between germline ends came to 15 bases.